The 27 T cell receptor beta chains listed next were all sequenced from one sample in a study of blood T cell repertoires in COVID-19. The protocol was immunoSEQ multiplex PCR, while the TCRdb copy is restricted to in-frame clones and leaves out a portion. The sample holds some 25,000 clones; 80% to 90% are singletons and the top ten take approximately 9.7%. Input material: peripheral blood. The receptors derive from a man in his 70s with acute or convalescent COVID-19.

This chain joins TRBV5-1 and TRBJ1-1, with a tentative D call TRBD1 (5 bases). Trimming cost V 1 base and J 0 bases, with 7 bases left between them. The CDR3 has 14 residues. Germline CDR1 SGHRS, CDR2 YFSETQ. DNA for the CDR3: TGCGCCAGCAGCTTGCAGGGCATGAACACTGAAGCTTTCTTT. Protein sequence: CASSLQGMNTEAFF.

The chain recombines TRBV28 with TRBJ1-1, with 8 bases identical to TRBD1. V shed 3 bases, J shed 5 bases, and the junction held 11 bases outside the gene matches. Germline V gene sequence: CDR1 MDHEN, CDR2 SYDVKM. The CDR3 contains 16 residues. For the CDR3, the DNA is TGTGCCAGCAGTTTCGACAGGGGTAGTGGTAGGACTGAAGCTTTCTTT. It specifies CASSFDRGSGRTEAFF.

The CDR3 DNA reads as TGTGCCAGCAGCCTCGGGACAGGGGGCGTGGATGGCTACACCTTC. Residues: CASSLGTGGVDGYTF. The genes are TRBV5-8 and TRBJ1-2, with TRBD1 matching over 12 bases. With 4 bases clipped from V and 6 bases from J, the junction kept 7 bases outside the gene matches. The CDR3 totals 15 residues. Germline CDR1 is SGHTS and CDR2 is YDEGEE.

The chain links TRBV3-1 (or the pseudogene TRBV3-2) to TRBJ2-7, with D hard to call. The CDR3 length is 15 residues. Germline V CDR1 and CDR2: LGHDT, YNNKEL (reference sequence). Trimming left V 1 base short and J 2 bases short, with 12 bases between. In nucleotides, the CDR3 is TGTGCCAGCAGCCAAGGATCACAGACCCCCTACGAGCAGTACTTC. This translates into CASSQGSQTPYEQYF.

The V and J genes are TRBV29-1 and TRBJ2-2, with D uncertain. V was pared by 7 bases and J by 4 bases, with 13 bases between. CDR1 SQVTM and CDR2 ANQGSEA come from the germline V gene. The CDR3 is made up of 13 amino acids. CDR3 in DNA: TGCAGCGCGGGTTTACCTACCACCGGGGAGCTGTTTTTT. It encodes CSAGLPTTGELFF.

The rearrangement uses TRBV5-1 and TRBJ2-7; 9 bases fit TRBD2. Germline CDR1 SGHRS, CDR2 YFSETQ. Losses at the gene ends were 0 bases for V and 2 bases for J; bases not matched to a gene: 3. The CDR3 consists of 15 residues. The CDR3 DNA follows: TGCGCCAGCAGCTTGGAACTAGCGGGTCCCTACGAGCAGTACTTC. This encodes CASSLELAGPYEQYF.

V usage is TRBV18 and J usage is TRBJ1-1, with TRBD1 identical over 11 bases. This CDR3 contains 16 residues. The ends lost 4 bases at V and 5 bases at J; junction bases unmatched: 9. The germline gives CDR1 KGHSH, CDR2 LQKENI. The CDR3 spells CASSLGQGAGRTEAFF. The CDR3 DNA reads TGTGCCAGCTCACTTGGACAGGGGGCTGGTAGGACTGAAGCTTTCTTT.

This chain connects TRBV10-3 to TRBJ1-2; 9 bases are a match to TRBD1. With 6 bases clipped from V and 0 bases from J, the junction kept 8 bases outside the gene matches. Germline V CDR1 and CDR2: ENHRY, SYGVKD. The CDR3 is 16 residues long. CDR3 in DNA: TGTGCCATCAGCAATCCCGGGACAGGGCCTAACTATGGCTACACCTTC. It codes for CAISNPGTGPNYGYTF.

This chain connects TRBV5-4 to TRBJ2-3, with D maybe TRBD2 (6 bases). The CDR3 length is 16 residues. The V gene's germline CDR1 is SGHNT and CDR2 YYREEE (reference sequence). With 4 bases removed from V and 3 bases from J, the gap between germline ends came to 18 bases. The CDR3 coding sequence is TGTGCCAGCAGCGCACCCCCAGGAGGGTTAACAGATACGCAGTATTTT. As protein: CASSAPPGGLTDTQYF.

The V gene is TRBV14, the J gene TRBJ2-5; a weak D match, TRBD1 (5 bases). V lost 0 bases and J 1 base, leaving 9 bases between the germline ends. Per the germline V gene, CDR1 is SGHDN and CDR2 is FVKESK. The CDR3 is 15 amino acids. In nucleotides, the CDR3 is TGTGCCAGCAGCCAAGATCAGGGCGGCCAAGAGACCCAGTACTTC. Amino acid sequence: CASSQDQGGQETQYF.

CDR3 coding DNA: TGTGCCAGCAGCCCGCCGGGACAGGGAACTGTAGGCTACACCTTC. This codes for CASSPPGQGTVGYTF. The chain links TRBV7-9 to TRBJ1-2, with TRBD1 matching 9 bases. Germline-derived CDR1 and CDR2 are SEHNR and FQNEAQ (reference sequence). The CDR3 has 15 amino acids. The J segment lost 8 bases and the V segment lost 5 bases, leaving 12 bases of the junction unmatched.

The V call is TRBV10-1, the J call TRBJ2-3, with 10 bases identical to TRBD2. Germline lookup yields CDR1 WNHNN and CDR2 SYGVQD (reference sequence). The V and J ends lost 3 bases and 8 bases, in that order; junction bases with no gene match: 14. CDR3 size: 17 residues. The CDR3 nucleotides are TGCGCCAGCAGTGACCCATCAAAGCGGGGGGGCATCCCTACGCAGTATTTT. It codes for CASSDPSKRGGIPTQYF.

This chain uses TRBV5-1 with TRBJ2-3; 10 bases map to TRBD1. Germline trimming cut 0 bases from V and 6 bases from J; bases unmatched to any gene: 7. CDR3 length: 16 residues. CDR1 is SGHRS and CDR2 is YFSETQ in the germline V gene. The CDR3 loop reads CASSLAGTGARDTQYF. The DNA for the CDR3 is TGCGCCAGCAGCTTGGCCGGGACAGGGGCTAGGGATACGCAGTATTTT.

The chain combines TRBV2 with TRBJ1-2, with a possible D match to TRBD1 (6 bases). Per the germline V gene, CDR1 is SNHLY and CDR2 is FYNNEI. CDR3 length equals 12 residues. Trimming removed 9 bases from V and 8 bases from J, with 16 bases in between. DNA for the CDR3: TGTGCCAGTAGGACAGACAATAGGGGCTACACCTTC. This gives the protein CASRTDNRGYTF.

The chain has TRBV7-2 and TRBJ1-2; TRBD1 matches at 8 bases. V was pared by 5 bases and J by 4 bases, with 3 bases of the junction left unmatched. The CDR3 length is 13 residues. Germline CDR1 is SGHTA and CDR2 is FQGNSA. CDR3 sequence (DNA): TGTGCCAGCAGCCCAGACAGGGGCTATGGCTACACCTTC. Its translation is CASSPDRGYGYTF.

The rearrangement links TRBV6-5 to TRBJ2-7, with D uncertain. Germline CDR1 reads MNHEY; CDR2 reads SVGAGI. V lost 7 bases and J lost 2, with 9 bases in between. The CDR3 extends over 12 amino acids. Here the CDR3 reads CASTEVPYEQYF. The CDR3 DNA follows: TGTGCCAGCACAGAGGTCCCCTACGAGCAGTACTTC.

This chain connects TRBV5-1 to TRBJ1-5; 9 nucleotides line up with TRBD1. The J segment lost 4 bases and the V segment lost 5 bases, leaving 4 bases of the junction unmatched. Germline CDR1 is SGHRS and CDR2 is YFSETQ. The CDR3 is made up of 14 amino acids. This chain's CDR3 is CASRETGGNQPQHF. The CDR3 DNA is TGCGCCAGCAGAGAGACAGGGGGAAATCAGCCCCAGCATTTT.

The rearrangement joins TRBV5-1 to TRBJ2-7, with TRBD2 matching over 13 bases. The V segment lost 4 bases and the J segment 3 bases; nucleotides outside the gene matches: 4. This CDR3 comprises 15 residues. The germline gives CDR1 SGHRS, CDR2 YFSETQ. The CDR3 region has the DNA TGCGCCAGCAGCCAGGGACTAGCGGGGTTCTACGAGCAGTACTTC. Residues: CASSQGLAGFYEQYF.

This rearrangement joins TRBV5-1 to TRBJ2-7, with D possibly TRBD1 on 6 matching bases. The CDR3 spans 11 residues. The V end lost 3 bases, the J end lost 9 bases, and 10 bases lay between the germline ends. CDR1 is SGHRS and CDR2 is YFSETQ in the germline V gene. The CDR3 DNA sequence: TGCGCCAGCAGCTCAGGACAGTTGCAGTACTTC. It codes for CASSSGQLQYF.

V gene TRBV6-5 combines with J gene TRBJ1-5; weak D call: TRBD1 (5 bases). V lost 7 bases to trimming and J lost 0 bases, with 7 bases between them. CDR3 size: 13 residues. Germline loops: CDR1 MNHEY, CDR2 SVGAGI. Written as DNA, the CDR3 is TGTGCCAGCACAGGGTCTAGCAATCAGCCCCAGCATTTT. It yields the protein CASTGSSNQPQHF.

This clone was found once. The rearrangement uses TRBV2 and TRBJ2-7; 8 bases map to TRBD1. CDR1 SNHLY and CDR2 FYNNEI come from the germline V gene. V gave up 4 bases and J gave up 7 bases; unmatched junction bases: 12. The length of the CDR3 is 15 residues. The CDR3 nucleotides are TGTGCCAGCAGTGGAACCGGGACAGGAAGGTATGAGCAGTACTTC. Translated, it gives CASSGTGTGRYEQYF.

This clone appeared once. J is TRBJ2-5 and V is TRBV6-1, with TRBD1 matching 9 bases. The CDR3 is 17 amino acids. The germline gives CDR1 MNHNS, CDR2 SASEGT. V dropped 4 bases and J dropped 10; count of bases not matched to a gene: 19. The CDR3: CASSARQGDLKSEVQYF. CDR3 coding DNA: TGTGCCAGCAGTGCGCGACAGGGGGATTTAAAATCGGAGGTCCAGTACTTC.

This chain's CDR3 is CASSPRGLDGYTF. In DNA, the CDR3 is TGTGCCAGCAGCCCCCGCGGGCTGGATGGCTACACCTTC. The J gene is TRBJ1-2, the V gene TRBV3-1 (or the pseudogene TRBV3-2); unclear D gene. This CDR3 is built from 13 residues. Germline CDR1 is LGHDT and CDR2 is YNNKEL (reference sequence). The V and J ends lost 4 bases and 6 bases respectively, with 12 bases between them.

The chain recombines TRBV6-5 with TRBJ2-1; 9 nucleotides line up with TRBD1. V gave up 7 bases and J gave up 2 bases; unmatched junction bases: 6. Germline-derived CDR1 and CDR2 are MNHEY and SVGAGI. CDR3 size: 15 residues. This CDR3 is CASKGQGSTYNEQFF. The CDR3 nucleotides read TGTGCCAGCAAGGGACAGGGATCCACCTACAATGAGCAGTTCTTC.

V usage is TRBV6-5 and J usage is TRBJ1-4; 8 bases match TRBD1. This CDR3 is 13 amino acids long. The junction had 8 bases not matched to a gene; V was cut back by 10 bases and J by 7 bases. Germline loops: CDR1 MNHEY, CDR2 SVGAGI. The DNA for the CDR3 is TGTGCCACCAATCCAGGGGGCGGTGAAAAACTGTTTTTT. This gives the protein CATNPGGGEKLFF.

The chain carries TRBV28 and TRBJ2-3, with D perhaps matching TRBD2 (6 bases). This CDR3 region has 15 residues. V was cut by 7 bases and J by 5 bases, with 19 bases left in between. Germline assignment: CDR1 MDHEN and CDR2 SYDVKM. The CDR3 is CASTPFGVGGDTQYF. CDR3 sequence (DNA): TGTGCCAGCACCCCTTTTGGGGTGGGGGGAGATACGCAGTATTTT. The full variable domain, in which reference TRBV28 and TRBJ2-3 provide the parts outside the CDR3, is DVKVTQSSRYLVKRTGEKVFLECVQDMDHENMFWYRQDPGLGLRLIYFSYDVKMKEKGDIPEGYSVSREKKERFSLILESASTNQTSMYLCASTPFGVGGDTQYFGPGTRLTVL.

The V call is TRBV19, the J call TRBJ2-3; 7 nucleotides line up with TRBD1. Germline lookup yields CDR1 LNHDA and CDR2 SQIVND (reference sequence). CDR3 length: 15 amino acids. V was pared by 4 bases and J by 3 bases, with 7 bases of the junction left unmatched. The CDR3, as DNA: TGTGCCAGTAGTACAGGGGGACGACAAACAGATACGCAGTATTTT. It encodes CASSTGGRQTDTQYF.